This is a list of T cell receptor beta chains from one sample in a study of blood T cell repertoires in COVID-19. Assay used: immunoSEQ multiplex PCR; TCRdb lists only in-frame clones, some missing. The data contain over 200,000 clones, roughly 80% of them singletons. The sequencing sample was made of peripheral blood. The receptor set was obtained from a woman aged 35 to 49 with active or convalescent COVID-19. The CDR3 runs from the conserved cysteine through the conserved F or W. The D gene is left open where the match is weak. Clone size is not always given. Where it is, it says once, few, many or a class for expanded clones.

TRBJ2-1 | - | TRBV18 | - | 13 | TGTGCCAGCTCACCGAACAACTACAATGAGCAGTTCTTC | CASSPNNYNEQFF
TRBJ2-6 | - | TRBV3-1/TRBV3-2 | - | 17 | TGTGCCAGCAGCCGGGCAGGGATAGCCTCTGGGGCCAACGTCCTGACTTTC | CASSRAGIASGANVLTF
TRBJ2-4 | - | TRBV5-1 | - | 16 | TGCGCCAGCAGCTTGGCCAGGGGGGAAGGTCGAAACATTCAGTACTTC | CASSLARGEGRNIQYF
TRBJ1-5 | - | TRBV4-1 | - | 14 | TGCGCCAGCAGCCAAGACAGGGCCCAAGACCCCCAGCATTTT | CASSQDRAQDPQHF
TRBJ2-1 | - | TRBV7-2 | once | 15 | TGTGCCAGCAGCTTAGTTCCGAGCTCCTACAATGAGCAGTTCTTC | CASSLVPSSYNEQFF
TRBJ2-7 | - | TRBV6-5 | few | 15 | TGTGCCAGCAGTTGGGCTTTGGTTGGGTCCTACGAGCAGTACTTC | CASSWALVGSYEQYF
TRBJ1-5 | TRBD1 | TRBV5-8 | - | 15 | TGTGCCAGCAGCTTCCGGACAGGGCGCAATCAGCCCCAGCATTTT | CASSFRTGRNQPQHF
TRBJ1-4 | - | TRBV11-3 | - | 14 | TGTGCCAGCAGCTTGGGGGGTCTTCGTGAAAAACTGTTTTTT | CASSLGGLREKLFF
TRBJ1-4 | - | TRBV6-2/TRBV6-3 | - | 15 | TGTGCCAGCAGTTACTCGACCTTCTGGAGAGAAAAACTGTTTTTT | CASSYSTFWREKLFF
TRBJ1-6 | TRBD1 | TRBV4-1 | - | 14 | TGCGCCAGCAGCCAAGGACAGGGTCCTTCACCCCTCCACTTT | CASSQGQGPSPLHF
TRBJ2-3 | TRBD2 | TRBV7-6 | - | 16 | TGTGCCAGCAGCTTGGGACTAGCGGGGAGCACAGATACGCAGTATTTT | CASSLGLAGSTDTQYF